The next 24 T cell receptor beta chains were all read from a single sample in a study of neurological immune-mediated disorders. TCRdb passed the 5' RACE reads through MiXCR, listing each CDR3 protein once. There are some 61,000 distinct CDR3 sequences in the sample; roughly 3.6% occur only once, and 1.3% lies in the top ten. Sample: PBMCs. All receptors derive from a man aged 25-45 years with multiple sclerosis.

In this sample, this clonotype turned up many times. J is TRBJ2-3 and V is TRBV7-9; the match to TRBD2 covers 10 bases. Germline V gene lookup returns CDR1 SEHNR and CDR2 FQNEAQ (reference sequence). V dropped 5 bases and J dropped 4; count of bases not matched to a gene: 3. This CDR3 region has 14 residues. CDR3 sequence reads: CASSHLAGADTQYF. CDR3 bases: TGTGCCAGCAGCCATCTAGCGGGGGCAGATACGCAGTATTTT.

This clonotype showed up many times. The chain has TRBV12-3 or TRBV12-4 and TRBJ2-1; D is ambiguous. The CDR3 extends over 11 amino acids. The V gene lost 5 bases and the J gene lost 8 bases, with 7 bases spanning the gap. DNA of the CDR3: TGTGCCAGCAGTAGGTGGGATGAGCAGTTCTTC. Protein sequence: CASSRWDEQFF.

This clonotype was counted ten times or more. The chain joins TRBV4-1 to TRBJ2-5, with 10 bases fitting TRBD2. The CDR3 contains 16 residues. V gave up 5 bases and J gave up 7 bases; unmatched junction bases: 13. Germline V lookup: CDR1 MGHRA, CDR2 YSYEKL. CDR3 sequence reads: CASSSWTSGTRGTQYF. The CDR3 coding sequence is TGCGCCAGCAGCTCCTGGACTAGCGGCACGCGGGGGACCCAGTACTTC.

This clonotype was recorded many times. The chain has TRBV27 and TRBJ2-5, with a weak D call TRBD1 (6 bases). CDR1 and CDR2 from the germline V gene are MNHEY and SMNVEV (reference sequence). This CDR3 contains 16 residues. Trimming took off 2 bases at V and 5 bases at J, with 18 bases between the two ends. The CDR3 region is CASSLGTPAGIETQYF. The CDR3 coding sequence is TGTGCCAGCAGTTTAGGGACACCGGCGGGTATCGAGACCCAGTACTTC.

This clonotype was observed at least ten times. This chain connects TRBV27 to TRBJ1-4; D might be TRBD1 (5 bases). Looked up from germline, CDR1 is MNHEY and CDR2 is SMNVEV (reference sequence). V lost 3 bases and J 8 bases, leaving 13 bases between the germline ends. This CDR3 has 14 residues. The CDR3 region is CASSFAPREEKLFF. DNA of the CDR3: TGTGCCAGCAGTTTCGCCCCCAGGGAGGAAAAACTGTTTTTT.

The genes are TRBV10-3 and TRBJ2-2, with 10 bases identical to TRBD2. This CDR3 comprises 16 residues. Unmatched junction bases numbered 9, after V lost 5 bases and J lost 6 bases. CDR1 and CDR2 from the germline V gene are ENHRY and SYGVKD. DNA for the CDR3: TGTGCCATCAGTCAGGCTACTAGCGGGAATCCCGGGGAGCTGTTTTTT. Its translation: CAISQATSGNPGELFF.

The table lists this clonotype with many counts. The V gene is TRBV7-6, the J gene TRBJ2-7; maybe TRBD2 (5 bases). Trimming removed 5 bases at V and 4 bases at J, with 15 bases between. CDR3 length: 14 amino acids. Germline V lookup: CDR1 SGHVS, CDR2 FNYEAQ. CDR3 nucleotide sequence: TGTGCCAGCAGCCGGGGTCCTTACCCATACGAGCAGTACTTC. This sequence encodes CASSRGPYPYEQYF.

Remarks on this clonotype: A clone one base away is much larger, so this may be a read error. This sequence joins TRBV5-1 and TRBJ1-1, with D possibly matching TRBD1 (6 bases). V gave up 4 bases and J gave up 5 bases, with 15 bases separating them. Germline V lookup: CDR1 SGHRS, CDR2 YFSETQ. The CDR3 length is 14 residues. DNA of the CDR3: TGCGCCAGCAGCCAAGGGGAAAGGGGGACTGAAGCTTTCTTT. This codes for CASSQGERGTEAFF.

This clonotype has a count of ten or more. The CDR3 sequence is CASSRQDRREAFF. The DNA for the CDR3 is TGCGCCAGCAGCCGTCAAGACAGGCGGGAAGCTTTCTTT. The chain is built from TRBV4-1 and TRBJ1-1, with D possibly matching TRBD1 (6 bases). The germline V gene has CDR1 MGHRA and CDR2 YSYEKL. The CDR3 extends over 13 amino acids. The V end was cut by 4 bases, the J end by 8 bases, with 14 bases between.

J is TRBJ1-2 and V is TRBV20-1, with a possible D match to TRBD1 (5 bases). In germline, CDR1 is DFQATT, CDR2 SNEGSKA (reference sequence). The CDR3 totals 12 residues. Between the trimmed V and J ends, which lost 6 bases and 6 bases, there was a span of 14 bases. CDR3 bases: TGCAGTGCGAGGAACCAGGGTAATGGCTACACCTTC. This gives the protein CSARNQGNGYTF.

Ten or more counts support this clonotype. The rearrangement links TRBV6-6 to TRBJ2-2, with D perhaps TRBD1 (6 bases). V was shortened by 6 bases and J by 10 bases, with 9 bases between the two germline ends. The CDR3 contains 11 residues. Looked up from germline, CDR1 is MNHNY and CDR2 is SVGAGI (reference sequence). CDR3: CASSPGQELFF. As DNA, the CDR3 is TGTGCCAGCAGCCCGGGACAGGAGCTGTTTTTT.

The sample holds many counts of this clonotype. This rearrangement joins TRBV7-6 to TRBJ2-7; 7 nucleotides match TRBD1. The J segment lost 6 bases and the V segment lost 0 bases, leaving 2 bases of the junction unmatched. The CDR3 has 13 amino acids. CDR1 is SGHVS and CDR2 is FNYEAQ in the germline V gene. The CDR3 here is CASSLAPGGEQYF. CDR3 nucleotides: TGTGCCAGCAGCTTAGCGCCAGGGGGCGAGCAGTACTTC.

The chain is built from TRBV5-1 and TRBJ1-2; D ambiguous. The CDR3 totals 14 residues. The V end lost 0 bases, the J end lost 8 bases, and 14 bases lay between the germline ends. Per germline, CDR1 SGHRS and CDR2 YFSETQ. The CDR3 DNA sequence: TGCGCCAGCAGCTTGGAGGGCAACTCATACGGCTACACCTTC. Residues: CASSLEGNSYGYTF. Full variable domain (rest looked up from reference TRBV5-1 and TRBJ1-2): KAGVTQTPRYLIKTRGQQVTLSCSPISGHRSVSWYQQTPGQGLQFLFEYFSETQRNKGNFPGRFSGRQFSNSRSEMNVSTLELGDSALYLCASSLEGNSYGYTFGSGTRLTVV.

This clonotype was picked up many times. This rearrangement joins TRBV4-1 to TRBJ2-5, with TRBD2 identical over 7 bases. V dropped 4 bases and J dropped 5; count of bases not matched to a gene: 16. CDR1 and CDR2 from the germline V gene are MGHRA and YSYEKL. The CDR3 length is 17 residues. The CDR3 region is CASSRTLLERGRETQYF. The CDR3 nucleotides read TGCGCCAGCAGCCGGACCCTCCTCGAGCGGGGTAGGGAGACCCAGTACTTC.

This clonotype was seen many times. DNA for the CDR3: TGTGCCAGCAGCCAACTTTTTCTTCGACAGGCAAACTCTGGGGCCAACGTCCTGACTTTC. Translating gives CASSQLFLRQANSGANVLTF. The chain couples TRBV14 to TRBJ2-6; the D gene is possibly TRBD1 (6 bases). CDR1 and CDR2 (germline): SGHDN, FVKESK. V lost 2 bases, J lost 0 bases, and 20 bases lay in between. The CDR3 runs to 20 residues.

This clonotype came up many times. Here the CDR3 DNA reads TGCAGCGTTGAAAGGCAGGGGTTGAGGACCCAGTACTTC. It codes for CSVERQGLRTQYF. V gene TRBV29-1 combines with J gene TRBJ2-5; tentative D call: TRBD1 (6 bases). The CDR3 covers 13 residues. The germline V and J ends were trimmed by 2 bases and 7 bases, with 14 bases remaining between them. From germline, CDR1 is SQVTM and CDR2 ANQGSEA.

This clonotype was recorded many times. The gene calls are TRBV18 and TRBJ1-5; D perhaps matches TRBD1 (5 bases). The CDR3 totals 13 residues. Germline CDR1 KGHSH, CDR2 LQKENI. Trimming removed 2 bases at V and 10 bases at J, with 12 bases between. CDR3 amino acids: CASSPGERGPQHF. The CDR3 DNA reads as TGTGCCAGCTCACCAGGGGAACGGGGCCCCCAGCATTTT.

In this sample, this clonotype turned up a few times. A much more abundant neighbour one base away suggests this may be a read error. The V call is TRBV10-3, the J call TRBJ2-7; D gene ambiguous. V was cut by 0 bases and J by 2 bases, with 11 bases left in between. The CDR3 extends over 15 amino acids. Germline V gene lookup returns CDR1 ENHRY and CDR2 SYGVKD. As DNA, the CDR3 is TGTGCCATCAGTGAGTCTGGAGAAATCACCTACGAGCAGTACTTC. It encodes CAISESGEITYEQYF.

This clonotype was found many times. The chain joins TRBV6-2 or TRBV6-3 to TRBJ2-7; D perhaps matches TRBD1 (6 bases). V lost 6 bases and J lost 0, with 9 bases in between. The CDR3 extends over 13 amino acids. Germline loops: CDR1 MNHEY, CDR2 SVGEGT. The CDR3 bases are TGTGCCAGCAGCCGACAGGTCTCCTACGAGCAGTACTTC. It is translated as CASSRQVSYEQYF.

This clonotype was counted ten times or more. The chain employs TRBV5-1 and TRBJ2-1; D may be TRBD2 (7 bases). The germline CDR1 and CDR2 sequences are SGHRS and YFSETQ. The CDR3 is made up of 17 amino acids. Trimming took 6 bases from V and 7 from J, leaving 26 bases between them. The CDR3 is CASKKAFSGGALNEQFF. The CDR3, as DNA: TGCGCCAGCAAAAAGGCGTTTAGTGGGGGGGCCCTTAATGAGCAGTTCTTC. Based on the CDR3 plus reference TRBV5-1 and TRBJ2-1, the full variable domain is KAGVTQTPRYLIKTRGQQVTLSCSPISGHRSVSWYQQTPGQGLQFLFEYFSETQRNKGNFPGRFSGRQFSNSRSEMNVSTLELGDSALYLCASKKAFSGGALNEQFFGPGTRLTVL.

This clonotype came up many times. The chain combines TRBV5-1 with TRBJ2-7; possible D gene TRBD1, 6 bases. Germline V lookup: CDR1 SGHRS, CDR2 YFSETQ. This CDR3 contains 15 residues. V shed 6 bases and J shed 6 bases, with 22 bases lying between them. The CDR3 region is CASTPSLGQWLEQYF. CDR3 nucleotide sequence: TGCGCCAGCACCCCAAGCCTAGGACAGTGGCTCGAGCAGTACTTC. The whole variable domain, remainder taken from reference TRBV5-1 and TRBJ2-7, is KAGVTQTPRYLIKTRGQQVTLSCSPISGHRSVSWYQQTPGQGLQFLFEYFSETQRNKGNFPGRFSGRQFSNSRSEMNVSTLELGDSALYLCASTPSLGQWLEQYFGPGTRLTVT.

There are many counts of this clonotype. The chain recombines TRBV7-9 with TRBJ1-1; D uncertain. Germline V gives CDR1 SEHNR, CDR2 FQNEAQ (reference sequence). V dropped 3 bases and J dropped 7 bases, with 9 bases sitting between them. The CDR3 is 12 residues long. Here the CDR3 DNA reads TGTGCCAGCAGCTTTATAGACGGTGAAGCTTTCTTT. As protein: CASSFIDGEAFF.

This clonotype has ten or more counts. V usage is TRBV7-2 and J usage is TRBJ2-7, with D tentatively TRBD2 (6 bases). Trimming removed 2 bases at V and 0 bases at J, with 11 bases between. The CDR3 runs to 15 residues. In germline, CDR1 is SGHTA, CDR2 FQGNSA. The CDR3 is CASSLNWGVSYEQYF. The CDR3 coding sequence is TGTGCCAGCAGCTTAAATTGGGGGGTCTCCTACGAGCAGTACTTC.

Ten or more counts support this clonotype. The gene calls are TRBV4-1 and TRBJ1-2; TRBD1 aligns across 9 bases. The V gene end was trimmed by 0 bases and the J gene end by 4 bases; junction bases not matched to a gene: 9. This CDR3 is built from 17 residues. From germline, CDR1 is MGHRA and CDR2 YSYEKL. DNA of the CDR3: TGCGCCAGCAGCCAAGATAGTAGGACAGGGGCCCTCTATGGCTACACCTTC. This sequence encodes CASSQDSRTGALYGYTF.